A selection of T cell receptor beta chains follows, all from one sample in a study of identical twins. One entry per CDR3 protein results from TCRdb running MiXCR on the 5' RACE reads. Of about 520,000 distinct CDR3 sequences listed, approximately 22% are singletons. Another study also made use of these data, one on T cells expressing NK-cell markers.

Sequencing used CD4+ T cells sorted from blood. These receptors were obtained from a woman younger than 30 in good health. Both conserved end residues are part of each CDR3. The order of the fields is clone size, J gene, V gene, D gene, CDR3 protein, CDR3 DNA. D genes are given only for firm matches. Only part of the rows carry a size: once, few, many, or a class if the clone is expanded.

NA TRBJ2-7 TRBV6-1 NA CASSEWTEQYF TGTGCCAGCAGTGAATGGACCGAGCAGTACTTC
few TRBJ2-1 TRBV11-1 TRBD2 CASSPRRELAGPYNEQFF TGTGCCAGCAGCCCCCGGCGGGAACTAGCGGGGCCCTACAATGAGCAGTTCTTC
few TRBJ2-7 TRBV3-1 TRBD1 CASEDRVVSHEQYF TGTGCCAGCGAAGACAGGGTGGTTTCCCACGAGCAGTACTTC
few TRBJ2-3 TRBV7-2 NA CASSLELAATDTQYF TGTGCCAGCAGCTTAGAACTAGCAGCCACAGATACGCAGTATTTT
few TRBJ1-1 TRBV29-1 NA CSVGAALNTEAFF TGCAGCGTTGGAGCGGCCCTGAACACTGAAGCTTTCTTT
NA TRBJ2-1 TRBV6-1 TRBD2 CASGKTSVNEQFF TGTGCCAGCGGAAAGACTAGCGTCAATGAGCAGTTCTTC
NA TRBJ2-2 TRBV29-1 NA CSGKTANTGELFF TGCAGCGGAAAGACAGCGAACACCGGGGAGCTGTTTTTT
NA TRBJ2-1 TRBV20-1 TRBD2 CSARGLAGGMSSYNEQFF TGCAGTGCTAGGGGTCTAGCGGGCGGTATGAGCTCCTACAATGAGCAGTTCTTC
NA TRBJ1-6 TRBV4-2 TRBD1 CASSQGDRGKSPLHF TGTGCCAGCAGCCAGGGAGACAGGGGAAAATCACCCCTCCACTTT
few TRBJ1-3 TRBV20-1 NA CSAARRGAGNTIYF TGCAGTGCCGCGCGGCGGGGAGCTGGAAACACCATATATTTT
NA TRBJ1-3 TRBV4-3 NA CASSPRQATSGNTIYF TGCGCCAGCAGCCCACGACAGGCAACGTCTGGAAACACCATATATTTT
NA TRBJ1-1 TRBV20-1 NA CSAAQGVTEAFF TGCAGTGCAGCACAGGGTGTTACTGAAGCTTTCTTT
NA TRBJ2-7 TRBV20-1 NA CSASGRDEQYF TGCAGTGCCTCCGGCCGGGACGAGCAGTACTTC
few TRBJ2-1 TRBV12-3/TRBV12-4 TRBD2 CASSARLAGNNEQFF TGTGCCAGCAGTGCCCGACTAGCGGGAAACAATGAGCAGTTCTTC
few TRBJ1-6 TRBV12-3/TRBV12-4 TRBD1 CASSRTGDSPLHF TGTGCCAGCAGCAGGACAGGCGATTCACCCCTCCACTTT
few TRBJ1-5 TRBV6-1 TRBD1 CASSPGQGASNQPQHF TGTGCCAGCAGCCCAGGACAGGGGGCCAGCAATCAGCCCCAGCATTTT
many TRBJ2-5 TRBV20-1 NA CSASTETQYF TGCAGTGCTAGTACTGAGACCCAGTACTTC
NA TRBJ2-1 TRBV5-1 NA CASSFGADNEQFF TGCGCCAGCAGCTTCGGCGCAGACAATGAGCAGTTCTTC
few TRBJ1-6 TRBV7-9 NA CASSLSSQINSPLHF TGTGCCAGCAGCTTAAGTTCCCAAATCAATTCACCCCTCCACTTT
NA TRBJ2-7 TRBV4-3 TRBD2 CASSQVERGYEQYF TGCGCCAGCAGCCAAGTGGAGCGGGGGTACGAGCAGTACTTC
many TRBJ2-3 TRBV5-1 TRBD1 CASSPDRADTQYF TGCGCCAGCAGTCCAGACAGGGCAGATACGCAGTATTTT
few TRBJ1-2 TRBV5-6 TRBD1 CASSPNAADRIPYTF TGTGCCAGCAGCCCCAACGCGGCGGACAGGATCCCCTACACCTTC
NA TRBJ2-3 TRBV12-3/TRBV12-4 TRBD1 CASSLGPRDRGPYF TGTGCCAGCAGTTTAGGCCCCCGGGACAGGGGGCCGTATTTT
few TRBJ2-5 TRBV9 NA CASSVGTEETQYF TGTGCCAGCAGCGTGGGGACTGAAGAGACCCAGTACTTC
NA TRBJ2-7 TRBV20-1 TRBD2 CSARGSSGRASYEQYF TGCAGTGCTAGGGGGTCTAGCGGGAGGGCCTCCTACGAGCAGTACTTC
few TRBJ2-3 TRBV20-1 NA CSARSGATQYF TGCAGTGCCCGTAGCGGAGCTACGCAGTATTTT
few TRBJ1-5 TRBV12-3/TRBV12-4 NA CASTWGGFNQPQHF TGTGCCAGCACCTGGGGAGGGTTCAATCAGCCCCAGCATTTT
NA TRBJ1-2 TRBV5-1 NA CASTATNYGYTF TGCGCCAGCACGGCAACTAACTATGGCTACACCTTC